The 18 T cell receptor beta chains given below trace back to one sample, sequenced in a study of cytomegalovirus exposure and HLA in healthy donors. The PCR made use of 60 Vbeta and 13 Jbeta primers. Libraries were prepared by immunoSEQ multiplex PCR; TCRdb keeps only in-frame clonotypes and omits some of them. The table has over 85,000 clones, roughly 80% seen once. Sequencing was performed on PBMCs. The receptors come from a woman in her 30s in good health and CMV-seronegative.

V and J are TRBV15 and TRBJ1-2; D is undetermined. CDR1 LNHNV and CDR2 YYDKDF come from the germline V gene (reference sequence). The length of the CDR3 is 13 residues. The germline V and J ends were trimmed by 0 bases and 5 bases, with 7 bases remaining between them. The DNA for the CDR3 is TGTGCCACCAGCAGAGATCAACAGTATGGCTACACCTTC. Its translation: CATSRDQQYGYTF.

Note on this clone: Sequence at one end of the junction differs from germline and may be a read error. The chain uses TRBV4-3 and TRBJ2-3; 7 nucleotides line up with TRBD1. This CDR3 contains 15 residues. Germline V CDR1 and CDR2: LGHNA, YSLEER. Here the CDR3 reads CASNQDRVEVDTQYF. The CDR3 nucleotides read TGCGCCAGCAACCAAGACAGGGTGGAAGTAGATACGCAGTATTTT.

The rearrangement joins TRBV4-1 to TRBJ2-1; 8 bases align to TRBD2. Trimming at V came to 4 bases and at J to 7 bases, leaving 12 bases not matched to a gene. From germline, CDR1 is MGHRA and CDR2 YSYEKL. The CDR3 is 16 amino acids. The CDR3 here is CASSPRGAGENNEQFF. As DNA, the CDR3 is TGCGCCAGCAGCCCCCGGGGAGCGGGAGAAAATAATGAGCAGTTCTTC.

V usage is TRBV7-8 and J usage is TRBJ2-2, with D maybe TRBD1 (5 bases). Trimming removed 0 bases from V and 0 bases from J, with 14 bases in between. Germline V CDR1 and CDR2: SGHVS, FQNEAQ. This CDR3 contains 18 residues. CDR3 loop: CASSLASWADTNTGELFF. CDR3 coding DNA: TGTGCCAGCAGCTTAGCGTCTTGGGCGGACACGAACACCGGGGAGCTGTTTTTT.

This sequence joins TRBV6-5 and TRBJ2-2; tentative D call: TRBD1 (6 bases). This CDR3 spans 15 amino acids. CDR1 and CDR2 (germline): MNHEY, SVGAGI. With 5 bases removed from V and 6 bases from J, the gap between germline ends came to 16 bases. The CDR3 loop reads CASSDWDTRAGELFF. Here the CDR3 DNA reads TGTGCCAGCAGTGACTGGGACACCAGGGCCGGGGAGCTGTTTTTT.

The chain combines TRBV13 with TRBJ2-5, with a tentative D call TRBD1 (5 bases). This CDR3 has 13 residues. V lost 5 bases and J 5 bases, leaving 12 bases between the germline ends. Germline assignment: CDR1 PRHDT and CDR2 FYEKMQ (reference sequence). The CDR3 protein is CASSARVEETQYF. As DNA, the CDR3 is TGTGCCAGCAGCGCCAGGGTAGAGGAGACCCAGTACTTC.

This clone was recorded a few times. The CDR3 sequence is CASSGGVRAPLHF. Written as DNA, the CDR3 is TGTGCCAGTTCGGGGGGAGTTAGGGCACCCCTCCACTTT. The chain has TRBV2 and TRBJ1-6, with D possibly matching TRBD1 (5 bases). Germline CDR1 SNHLY, CDR2 FYNNEI. V was cut by 9 bases and J by 11 bases, with 17 bases left in between. The CDR3 has 13 residues.

The CDR3: CASSLGQGSTGELFF. CDR3 sequence (DNA): TGTGCCAGCAGCTTGGGACAGGGGAGCACCGGGGAGCTGTTTTTT. V and J are TRBV6-5 and TRBJ2-2, with 10 bases matching TRBD1. Germline V lookup: CDR1 MNHEY, CDR2 SVGAGI. Trimming cost V 6 bases and J 4 bases; bases outside gene matches: 5. The CDR3 is made up of 15 amino acids.

This chain joins TRBV18 and TRBJ2-3, with D uncertain. CDR3 length: 15 residues. Germline CDR1 and CDR2: KGHSH and LQKENI. The V gene lost 0 bases and the J gene lost 2 bases, with 9 bases spanning the gap. The CDR3 is CASSPPNTFTDTQYF. CDR3 coding DNA: TGTGCCAGCTCACCACCAAACACGTTCACAGATACGCAGTATTTT.

The count of this clone is one. The J gene is TRBJ2-1, the V gene TRBV7-9; D is unclear. Deletions cut 4 bases from V and 6 bases from J, with 13 bases between. This CDR3 contains 14 residues. Looked up from germline, CDR1 is SEHNR and CDR2 is FQNEAQ (reference sequence). Here the CDR3 reads CASSSQLPGNEQFF. CDR3 in DNA: TGTGCCAGCAGCTCCCAACTGCCCGGCAATGAGCAGTTCTTC. Supplemented by reference TRBV7-9 and TRBJ2-1, the full variable domain reads DTGVSQNPRHKITKRGQNVTFRCDPISEHNRLYWYRQTLGQGPEFLTYFQNEAQLEKSRLLSDRFSAERPKGSFSTLEIQRTEQGDSAMYLCASSSQLPGNEQFFGPGTRLTVL.

This chain connects TRBV2 to TRBJ2-3; 10 positions agree with TRBD2. The CDR3 loop spans 20 amino acids. Germline CDR1 is SNHLY and CDR2 is FYNNEI. The trim removed 3 bases at V and 2 bases at J, leaving 17 bases unmatched. The CDR3 protein is CASSDELGPLLAGDTDTQYF. CDR3 in DNA: TGTGCCAGCAGTGACGAACTGGGGCCCCTTCTAGCGGGGGACACAGATACGCAGTATTTT.

This rearrangement joins TRBV7-9 to TRBJ2-1, with 9 positions matching TRBD1. CDR1 and CDR2 from the germline V gene are SEHNR and FQNEAQ (reference sequence). This CDR3 contains 14 residues. V lost 2 bases to trimming and J lost 8 bases; unmatched junction nucleotides: 4. CDR3 region: CASSLSGQGHEQFF. CDR3 sequence (DNA): TGTGCCAGCAGCTTATCCGGACAGGGGCATGAGCAGTTCTTC.

This chain links TRBV7-6 with TRBJ2-1; 7 bases agree with TRBD2. This CDR3 has 12 amino acids. CDR1 and CDR2 from the germline V gene are SGHVS and FNYEAQ. Trimming took 3 bases from V and 11 from J; bases not matched to a gene: 4. CDR3 DNA: TGTGCCAGCAGCTTTCAGACTAGCCAGCAGTTCTTC. This sequence encodes CASSFQTSQQFF.

The chain has TRBV7-2 and TRBJ2-3, with 11 bases matching TRBD2. Trimming took 1 base from V and 5 from J; bases not matched to a gene: 5. There are 16 residues in the CDR3. The germline CDR1 and CDR2 sequences are SGHTA and FQGNSA. CDR3 coding DNA: TGTGCCAGCAGCTTAGGGACTAGCGGGTGGCGAGATACGCAGTATTTT. Encoded protein: CASSLGTSGWRDTQYF.

J is TRBJ1-2 and V is TRBV5-1; no definite D call. Deletions cut 0 bases from V and 3 bases from J, with 9 bases between. The CDR3 covers 14 residues. Germline V CDR1 and CDR2: SGHRS, YFSETQ. CDR3 sequence reads: CASSLANPDYGYTF. The CDR3, as DNA: TGCGCCAGCAGCTTGGCGAACCCGGACTATGGCTACACCTTC.

The chain carries TRBV5-1 and TRBJ2-7; D possibly corresponds to TRBD1 (7 bases). The CDR3 has 14 residues. The V gene lost 3 bases and the J gene lost 3 bases, with 13 bases spanning the gap. Germline V gives CDR1 SGHRS, CDR2 YFSETQ. CDR3 region: CASSSAGGFYEQYF. The CDR3 nucleotides are TGCGCCAGCAGCTCGGCAGGGGGGTTCTACGAGCAGTACTTC.

A few counts support this clone. The chain carries TRBV30 and TRBJ2-7; 7 nucleotides agree with TRBD1. With V trimmed by 6 bases and J by 5 bases, 10 bases remained unmatched. This CDR3 comprises 13 residues. Germline assignment: CDR1 GTSNPN and CDR2 SVGIG (reference sequence). CDR3 DNA: TGTGCCTGTAGAAGACAGGGATTCGACGAGCAGTACTTC. As protein: CACRRQGFDEQYF.

The CDR3 nucleotides are TGTGCCAGCAGCCGCCTCGTGGGCCCTGGGAGCAATCAGCCCCAGCATTTT. As protein: CASSRLVGPGSNQPQHF. The chain uses TRBV28 and TRBJ1-5; no definite D call. The CDR3 totals 17 residues. V gave up 6 bases and J gave up 1 base, with 19 bases separating them. Germline assignment: CDR1 MDHEN and CDR2 SYDVKM. The full variable domain, with the rest looked up from reference TRBV28 and TRBJ1-5, is DVKVTQSSRYLVKRTGEKVFLECVQDMDHENMFWYRQDPGLGLRLIYFSYDVKMKEKGDIPEGYSVSREKKERFSLILESASTNQTSMYLCASSRLVGPGSNQPQHFGDGTRLSIL.